Following are 4 T cell receptor beta chains from one sample sequenced in a study of T cells in Graves' hyperthyroidism and ophthalmopathy. Amplification of TCR beta CDR3 regions was performed using RNA transcripts as template. HTBI primers were the set used in a first-round RT-PCR of the TCR CDR3. A single record per CDR3 protein comes from TCRdb applying MiXCR to the multiplex PCR reads. The profile shows 250,000 to 300,000 distinct CDR3 sequences, less than 15% of them singletons. Sequenced sample: blood. These receptors were obtained from a woman aged 40 to 49 with Graves' hyperthyroidism that later progressed to Graves' ophthalmopathy.

This clonotype occurred many times. This chain connects TRBV5-1 to TRBJ2-3; a possible D gene is TRBD1 (5 bases). The CDR3 is 17 residues long. Looked up from germline, CDR1 is SGHRS and CDR2 is YFSETQ. Deletions cut 6 bases from V and 0 bases from J, with 20 bases between. CDR3 residues: CASTILGQATSTDTQYF. The CDR3 bases are TGCGCCAGCACCATTTTGGGGCAGGCGACTAGCACAGATACGCAGTATTTT.

This clonotype has at least ten counts. The chain recombines TRBV2 with TRBJ1-3; D is undetermined. The CDR3 is 16 amino acids. The germline CDR1 and CDR2 sequences are SNHLY and FYNNEI. V was trimmed by 0 bases and J by 0 bases, leaving 9 bases between them. The CDR3 sequence is CASSEAPESSGNTIYF. CDR3 nucleotide sequence: TGTGCCAGCAGTGAAGCGCCCGAGAGCTCTGGAAACACCATATATTTT.

This clonotype was detected ten times or more. The rearrangement uses TRBV2 and TRBJ1-5; 7 nucleotides match TRBD1. V lost 8 bases to trimming and J lost 5 bases; unmatched junction nucleotides: 6. Germline V gene data show CDR1 as SNHLY and CDR2 as FYNNEI. The CDR3 is made up of 13 amino acids. CDR3 DNA: TGTGCCAGCCGAACAGGGGAGTATCAGCCCCAGCATTTT. Translation gives CASRTGEYQPQHF.

This clonotype was seen many times. The rearrangement joins TRBV6-1 to TRBJ1-6; D ambiguous. Germline V gene lookup returns CDR1 MNHNS and CDR2 SASEGT. V was shortened by 8 bases and J by 0 bases, with 11 bases between the two germline ends. The CDR3 sequence is 15 residues long. The CDR3, as DNA: TGTGCCAGCGGGAGACTGATCTCCTATAATTCACCCCTCCACTTT. It codes for CASGRLISYNSPLHF.